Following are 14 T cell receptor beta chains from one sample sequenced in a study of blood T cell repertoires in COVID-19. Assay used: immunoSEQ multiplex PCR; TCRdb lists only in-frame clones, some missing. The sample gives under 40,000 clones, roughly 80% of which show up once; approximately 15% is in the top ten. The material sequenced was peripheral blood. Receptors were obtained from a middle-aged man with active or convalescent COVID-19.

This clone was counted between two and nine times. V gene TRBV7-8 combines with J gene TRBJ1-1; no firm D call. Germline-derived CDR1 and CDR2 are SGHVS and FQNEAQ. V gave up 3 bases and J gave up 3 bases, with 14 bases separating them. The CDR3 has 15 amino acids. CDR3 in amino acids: CASSFGDGGYTEAFF. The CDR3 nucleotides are TGTGCCAGCAGCTTCGGAGACGGAGGATACACTGAAGCTTTCTTT.

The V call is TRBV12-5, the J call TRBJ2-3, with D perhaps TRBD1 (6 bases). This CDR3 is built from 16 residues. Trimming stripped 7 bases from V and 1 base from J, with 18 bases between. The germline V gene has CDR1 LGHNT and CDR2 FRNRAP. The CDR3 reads CASATPPDSRTDTQYF. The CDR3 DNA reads TGTGCTAGTGCCACCCCCCCGGACAGTCGCACAGATACGCAGTATTTT.

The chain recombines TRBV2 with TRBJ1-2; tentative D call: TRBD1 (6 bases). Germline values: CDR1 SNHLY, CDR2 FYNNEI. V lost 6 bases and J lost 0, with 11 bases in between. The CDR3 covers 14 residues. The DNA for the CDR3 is TGTGCCAGCAGGGACAGCACAACTAACTATGGCTACACCTTC. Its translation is CASRDSTTNYGYTF.

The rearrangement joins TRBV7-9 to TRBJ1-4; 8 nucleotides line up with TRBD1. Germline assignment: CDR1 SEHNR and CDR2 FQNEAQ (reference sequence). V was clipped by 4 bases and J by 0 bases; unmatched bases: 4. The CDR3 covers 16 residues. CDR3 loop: CASSWTGQATNEKLFF. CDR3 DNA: TGTGCCAGCAGCTGGACAGGGCAGGCAACTAATGAAAAACTGTTTTTT.

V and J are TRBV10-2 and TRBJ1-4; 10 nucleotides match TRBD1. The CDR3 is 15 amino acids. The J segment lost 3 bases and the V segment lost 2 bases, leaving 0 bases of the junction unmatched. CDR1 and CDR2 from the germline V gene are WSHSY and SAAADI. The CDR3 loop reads CASSEGQGANEKLFF. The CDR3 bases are TGCGCCAGCAGTGAGGGACAGGGGGCTAATGAAAAACTGTTTTTT.

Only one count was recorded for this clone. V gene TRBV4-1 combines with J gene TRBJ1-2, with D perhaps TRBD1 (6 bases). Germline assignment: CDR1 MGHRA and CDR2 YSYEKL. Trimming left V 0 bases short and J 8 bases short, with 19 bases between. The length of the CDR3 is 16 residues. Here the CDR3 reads CASSQEVSRPGEGYTF. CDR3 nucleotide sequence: TGCGCCAGCAGCCAAGAAGTGAGCCGGCCAGGGGAGGGCTACACCTTC.

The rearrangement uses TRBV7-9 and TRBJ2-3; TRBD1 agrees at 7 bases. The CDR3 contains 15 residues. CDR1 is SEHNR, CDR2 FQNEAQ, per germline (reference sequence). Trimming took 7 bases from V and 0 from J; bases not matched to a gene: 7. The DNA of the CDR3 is TGTGCCAGCAACAATCCGGGACAGAGCACAGATACGCAGTATTTT. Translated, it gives CASNNPGQSTDTQYF.

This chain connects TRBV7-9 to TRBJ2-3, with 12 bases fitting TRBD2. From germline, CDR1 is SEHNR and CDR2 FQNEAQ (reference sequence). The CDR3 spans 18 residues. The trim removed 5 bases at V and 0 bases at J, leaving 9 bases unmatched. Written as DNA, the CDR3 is TGTGCCAGCAGCGTACTAGCGGGGGGCCTTCTGAGCACAGATACGCAGTATTTT. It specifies CASSVLAGGLLSTDTQYF.

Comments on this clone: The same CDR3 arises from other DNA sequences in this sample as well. The CDR3 coding sequence is TGCGCCAGCAGCTCCGACAGGGTCGGGACTGAAGCTTTCTTT. This gives the protein CASSSDRVGTEAFF. The gene calls are TRBV5-1 and TRBJ1-1; 7 nucleotides line up with TRBD1. The V segment lost 3 bases and the J segment 5 bases; nucleotides outside the gene matches: 7. Germline V CDR1 and CDR2: SGHRS, YFSETQ. The CDR3 is 14 residues long.

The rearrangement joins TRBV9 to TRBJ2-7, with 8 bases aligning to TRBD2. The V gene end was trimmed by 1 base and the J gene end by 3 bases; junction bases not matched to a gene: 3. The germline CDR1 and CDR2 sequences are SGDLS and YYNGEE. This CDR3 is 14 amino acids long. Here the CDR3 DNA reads TGTGCCAGCAGCGTAAGCGGGGGCATCTACGAGCAGTACTTC. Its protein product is CASSVSGGIYEQYF.

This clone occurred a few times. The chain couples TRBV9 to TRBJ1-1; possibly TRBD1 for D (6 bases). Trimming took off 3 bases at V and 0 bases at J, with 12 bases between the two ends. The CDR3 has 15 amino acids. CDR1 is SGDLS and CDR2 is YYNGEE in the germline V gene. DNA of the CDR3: TGTGCCAGCAGCGAACGGACAGCGTTGAACACTGAAGCTTTCTTT. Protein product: CASSERTALNTEAFF.

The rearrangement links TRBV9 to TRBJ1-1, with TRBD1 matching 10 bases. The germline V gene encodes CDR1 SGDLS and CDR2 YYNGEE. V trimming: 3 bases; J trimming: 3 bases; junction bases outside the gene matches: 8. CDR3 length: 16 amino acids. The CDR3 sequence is CASSAGTGAEDTEAFF. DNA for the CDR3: TGTGCCAGCAGCGCGGGGACAGGGGCGGAGGACACTGAAGCTTTCTTT.

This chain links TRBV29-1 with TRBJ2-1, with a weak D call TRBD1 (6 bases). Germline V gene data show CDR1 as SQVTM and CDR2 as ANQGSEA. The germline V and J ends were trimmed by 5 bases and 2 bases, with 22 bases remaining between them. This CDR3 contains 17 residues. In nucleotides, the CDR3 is TGCAGCGTTACCCGCACTCTTACAGGGAGCGCCTACAATGAGCAGTTCTTC. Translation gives CSVTRTLTGSAYNEQFF.

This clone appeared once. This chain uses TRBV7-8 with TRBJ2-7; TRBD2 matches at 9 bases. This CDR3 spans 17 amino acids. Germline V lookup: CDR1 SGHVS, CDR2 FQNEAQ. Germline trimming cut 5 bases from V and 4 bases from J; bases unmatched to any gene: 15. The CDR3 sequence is CASSRTSATRDVYEQYF. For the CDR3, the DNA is TGTGCCAGCAGCCGGACTAGCGCCACACGGGACGTTTACGAGCAGTACTTC. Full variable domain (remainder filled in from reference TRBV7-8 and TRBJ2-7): GAGVSQSPRYKVAKRGQDVALRCDPISGHVSLFWYQQALGQGPEFLTYFQNEAQLDKSGLPSDRFFAERPEGSVSTLKIQRTQQEDSAVYLCASSRTSATRDVYEQYFGPGTRLTVT.